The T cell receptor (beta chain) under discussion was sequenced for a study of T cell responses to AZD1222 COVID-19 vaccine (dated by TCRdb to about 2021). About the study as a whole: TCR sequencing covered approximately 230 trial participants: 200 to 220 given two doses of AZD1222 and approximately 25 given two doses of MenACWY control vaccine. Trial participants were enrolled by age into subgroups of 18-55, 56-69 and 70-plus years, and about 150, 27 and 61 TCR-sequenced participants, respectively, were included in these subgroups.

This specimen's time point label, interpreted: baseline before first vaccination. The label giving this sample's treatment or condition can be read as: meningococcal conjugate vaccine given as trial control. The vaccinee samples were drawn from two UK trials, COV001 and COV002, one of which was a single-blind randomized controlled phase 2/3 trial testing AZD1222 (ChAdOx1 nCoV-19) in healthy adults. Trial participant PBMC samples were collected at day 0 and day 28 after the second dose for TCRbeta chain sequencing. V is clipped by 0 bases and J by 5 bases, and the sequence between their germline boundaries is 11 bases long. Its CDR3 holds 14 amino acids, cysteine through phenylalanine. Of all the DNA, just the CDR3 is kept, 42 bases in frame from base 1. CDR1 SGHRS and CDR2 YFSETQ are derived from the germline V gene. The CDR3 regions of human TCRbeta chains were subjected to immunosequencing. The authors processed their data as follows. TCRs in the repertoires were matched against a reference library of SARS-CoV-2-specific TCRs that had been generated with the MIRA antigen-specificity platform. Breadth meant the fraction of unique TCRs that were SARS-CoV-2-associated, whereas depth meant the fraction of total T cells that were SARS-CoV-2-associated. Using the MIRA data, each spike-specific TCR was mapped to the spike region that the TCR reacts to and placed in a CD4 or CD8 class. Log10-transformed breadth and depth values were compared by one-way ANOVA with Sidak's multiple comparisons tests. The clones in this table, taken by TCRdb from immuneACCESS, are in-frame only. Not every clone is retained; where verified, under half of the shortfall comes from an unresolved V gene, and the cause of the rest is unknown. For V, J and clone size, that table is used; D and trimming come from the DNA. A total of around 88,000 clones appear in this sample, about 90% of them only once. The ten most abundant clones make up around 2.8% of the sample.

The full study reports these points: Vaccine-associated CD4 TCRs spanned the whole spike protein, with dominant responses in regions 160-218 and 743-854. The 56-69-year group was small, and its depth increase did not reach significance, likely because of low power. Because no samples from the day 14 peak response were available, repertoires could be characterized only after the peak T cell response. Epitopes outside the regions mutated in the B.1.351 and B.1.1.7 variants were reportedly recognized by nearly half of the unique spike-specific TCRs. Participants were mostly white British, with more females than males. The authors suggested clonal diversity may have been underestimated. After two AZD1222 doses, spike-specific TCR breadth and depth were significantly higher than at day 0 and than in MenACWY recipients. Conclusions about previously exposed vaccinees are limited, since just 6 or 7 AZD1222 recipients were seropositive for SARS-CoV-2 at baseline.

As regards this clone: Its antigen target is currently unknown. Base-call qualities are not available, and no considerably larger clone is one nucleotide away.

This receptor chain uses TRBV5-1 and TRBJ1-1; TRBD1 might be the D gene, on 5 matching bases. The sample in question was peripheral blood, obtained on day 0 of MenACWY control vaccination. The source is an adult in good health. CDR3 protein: CASSLGQQSTEAFF. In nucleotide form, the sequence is TGCGCCAGCAGCTTGGGACAGCAGAGTACTGAAGCTTTCTTT.